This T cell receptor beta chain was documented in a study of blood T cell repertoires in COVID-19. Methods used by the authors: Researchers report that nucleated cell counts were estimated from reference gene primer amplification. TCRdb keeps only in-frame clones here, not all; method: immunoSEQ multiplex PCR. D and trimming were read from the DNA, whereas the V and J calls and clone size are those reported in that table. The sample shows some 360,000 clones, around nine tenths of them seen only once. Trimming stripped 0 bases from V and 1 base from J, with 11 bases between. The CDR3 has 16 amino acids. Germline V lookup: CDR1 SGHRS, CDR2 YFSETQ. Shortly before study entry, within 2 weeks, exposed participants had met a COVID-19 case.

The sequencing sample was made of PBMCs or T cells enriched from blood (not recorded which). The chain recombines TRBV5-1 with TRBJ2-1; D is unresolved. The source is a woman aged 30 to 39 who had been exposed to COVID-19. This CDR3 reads CASSLAVTSSYNEQFF. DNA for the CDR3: TGCGCCAGCAGCTTGGCCGTAACAAGTTCCTACAATGAGCAGTTCTTC. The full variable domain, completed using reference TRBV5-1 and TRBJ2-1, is KAGVTQTPRYLIKTRGQQVTLSCSPISGHRSVSWYQQTPGQGLQFLFEYFSETQRNKGNFPGRFSGRQFSNSRSEMNVSTLELGDSALYLCASSLAVTSSYNEQFFGPGTRLTVL.